The clone carrying this TCR beta chain has a single count. This specimen belongs to a study of blood T cell repertoires in COVID-19. Only in-frame clones appear in the TCRdb table, and some are missing; sequencing was by immunoSEQ multiplex PCR. The data contain around 280,000 clones, about 85% of them seen just once; the ten biggest clones take up 2.2%. CDR3 length equals 15 residues. Germline assignment: CDR1 SGHRS and CDR2 YFSETQ. V was clipped by 4 bases and J by 6 bases; unmatched bases: 9. This rearrangement joins TRBV5-1 to TRBJ2-1; 8 bases map to TRBD2. This TCR came from a woman in her fifties or sixties who had recovered from COVID-19. The material sequenced was peripheral blood. CDR3 sequence reads: CASSLQPGLVNEQFF. In DNA form, the CDR3 reads TGCGCCAGCAGCCTCCAACCGGGACTAGTCAATGAGCAGTTCTTC.